A few counts support the clone carrying this TCR beta chain. The gene names given are mouse names. The read comes to an end 1 residue before the CDR3 does, leaving the germline J gene to fill in the end. Survey-depth TCRbeta CDR3 sequencing reported V/J genes and productive frequencies. TCRdb's table, derived via immunoSEQ multiplex PCR, lists solely in-frame clones and lacks some. The sample contains more than 45,000 clones, about 73% of which appear only once. This sample is drawn from a study of tissue T cells after allogeneic stem cell transplantation. The germline gives CDR1 SGHLS, CDR2 HYDKME. V dropped 0 bases and J dropped 3 bases, with 8 bases sitting between them. The CDR3 has 14 residues.

Sequenced: sorted cells pooled from one or two spleens. This chain joins TRBV12-2 and TRBJ1-5, with a tentative D call TRBD1 (6 bases). The clonotype was recovered from a pool of C57BL/6 mice in good health. CDR3 DNA (partial): TGTGCCAGCTCTCTCCACAGGGCCAACCAGGCTCCGCTT. This gives the protein CASSLHRANQAPL. The full CDR3 sequence reads CASSLHRANQAPLF.